The 7 T cell receptor beta chains below were found in one sample sequenced in a study of PD-L1 blockade in urothelial cancer. Assay used: immunoSEQ multiplex PCR; TCRdb lists only in-frame clones, some missing. The data hold roughly 50,000 clones, with approximately 77% observed a single time. The source was PBMCs, collected around atezolizumab (anti-PD-L1) treatment. Receptors originate from a man between 65 and 85 years old with urothelial cancer.

The rearrangement joins TRBV7-8 to TRBJ2-7, with 7 bases fitting TRBD1. Germline lookup yields CDR1 SGHVS and CDR2 FQNEAQ. The length of the CDR3 is 15 residues. With V trimmed by 7 bases and J by 6 bases, 15 bases remained unmatched. This chain's CDR3 is CASTQIRGMSGEQYF. CDR3 sequence (DNA): TGTGCCAGCACCCAAATCAGGGGGATGAGTGGCGAGCAGTACTTC.

The chain links TRBV9 to TRBJ2-1; D is perhaps TRBD1 (5 bases). Trimming left V 2 bases short and J 6 bases short, with 18 bases between. The CDR3 runs to 16 residues. The germline V gene has CDR1 SGDLS and CDR2 YYNGEE. This CDR3 is CASSVTPAGQGNEQFF. The CDR3 region has the DNA TGTGCCAGCAGCGTCACCCCGGCCGGCCAGGGCAATGAGCAGTTCTTC.

The rearrangement uses TRBV5-5 and TRBJ1-4, with 7 bases matching TRBD1. The ends lost 4 bases at V and 5 bases at J; junction bases unmatched: 11. Looked up from germline, CDR1 is SGHKS and CDR2 is YYEKEE (reference sequence). CDR3 length: 16 amino acids. In DNA, the CDR3 is TGTGCCAGCAGCCTGATGGGGACAGTTAGGAATGAAAAACTGTTTTTT. Amino acids: CASSLMGTVRNEKLFF.

The rearrangement joins TRBV2 to TRBJ1-4; TRBD1 matches at 8 bases. The length of the CDR3 is 13 residues. Losses at the gene ends were 6 bases for V and 11 bases for J; bases not matched to a gene: 8. Looked up from germline, CDR1 is SNHLY and CDR2 is FYNNEI. CDR3 coding DNA: TGTGCCAGCAGACCCGGACAGGGATGGAAACTGTTTTTT. Its protein is CASRPGQGWKLFF.

V is TRBV5-1 and J is TRBJ2-5; 10 bases are a match to TRBD2. The CDR3 length is 14 residues. Germline CDR1 SGHRS, CDR2 YFSETQ. Trimming removed 0 bases from V and 6 bases from J; junction bases left unmatched: 2. The CDR3 bases are TGCGCCAGCAGCTTGGAAGCGGGAGGGCAGACCCAGTACTTC. It encodes CASSLEAGGQTQYF.

This chain connects TRBV10-3 to TRBJ2-7; 11 nucleotides agree with TRBD2. Germline V lookup: CDR1 ENHRY, CDR2 SYGVKD. CDR3 length: 14 residues. V was pared by 4 bases and J by 3 bases, with 2 bases of the junction left unmatched. This CDR3 reads CAISATSGSYEQYF. For the CDR3, the DNA is TGTGCCATCAGTGCAACTAGCGGGAGCTACGAGCAGTACTTC.

The V and J genes are TRBV19 and TRBJ2-7, with TRBD1 matching 7 bases. Germline V CDR1 and CDR2: LNHDA, SQIVND (reference sequence). CDR3 size: 14 residues. V shed 6 bases and J 7 bases; nucleotides not matched to a gene: 12. The CDR3 loop reads CASRRWTGGGEQYF. The CDR3 DNA reads TGTGCCAGTAGACGATGGACAGGTGGTGGGGAGCAGTACTTC.